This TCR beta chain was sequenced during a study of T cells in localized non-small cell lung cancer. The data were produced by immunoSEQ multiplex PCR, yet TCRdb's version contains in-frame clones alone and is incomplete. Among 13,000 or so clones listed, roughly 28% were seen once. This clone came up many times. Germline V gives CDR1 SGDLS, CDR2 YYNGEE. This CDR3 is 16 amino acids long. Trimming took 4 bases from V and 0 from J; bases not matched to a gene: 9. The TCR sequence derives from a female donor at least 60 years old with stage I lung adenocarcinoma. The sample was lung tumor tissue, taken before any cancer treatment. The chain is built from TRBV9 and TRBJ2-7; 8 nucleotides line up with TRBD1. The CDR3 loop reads CASSPRAGGFSYEQYF. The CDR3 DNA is TGTGCCAGCAGCCCCCGCGCAGGGGGCTTCTCCTACGAGCAGTACTTC.